This entry concerns a single T cell receptor (delta chain). This sequence may be a read error, since a much larger clone differs from it by one base. Other DNA sequences of this sample code for an identical CDR3. The CDR3 totals 15 residues. Germline V lookup: CDR1 GEAIGNYY, CDR2 EKD. V was cut by 0 bases and J by 4 bases, with 14 bases left in between. The data originate from a study of gamma-delta chains in newborns, infants, children. Study overall: Polyclonal expansion of innate γδ T cells after birth follows microbial exposure.

TCRdb applied CATT to the reads for clone calling. Of some 1,800 delta-chain clones listed, over 40% were seen once; the top ten hold under 20%. What was sequenced was blood. The TCR originated in a child who had a fever. V usage is TRDV2 and J usage is TRDJ1, with D maybe TRDD3 (5 bases). The CDR3, as DNA: TGTGCCTGTGACACCGTCGGGGACACGGGCGATAAACTCATCTTT. It yields the protein CACDTVGDTGDKLIF.